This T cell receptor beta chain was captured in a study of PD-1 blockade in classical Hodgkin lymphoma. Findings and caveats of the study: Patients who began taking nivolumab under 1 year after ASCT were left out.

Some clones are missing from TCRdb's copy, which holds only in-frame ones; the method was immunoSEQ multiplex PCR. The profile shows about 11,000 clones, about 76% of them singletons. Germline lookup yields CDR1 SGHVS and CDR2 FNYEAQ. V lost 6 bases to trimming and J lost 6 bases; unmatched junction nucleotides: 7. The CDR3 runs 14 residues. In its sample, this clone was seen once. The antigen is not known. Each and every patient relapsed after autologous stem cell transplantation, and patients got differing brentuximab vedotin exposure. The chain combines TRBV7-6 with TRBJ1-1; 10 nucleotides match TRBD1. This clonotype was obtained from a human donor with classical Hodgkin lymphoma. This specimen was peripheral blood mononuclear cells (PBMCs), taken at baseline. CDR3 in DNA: TGTGCCAGCAGGAAGGGACAGGGGAGCGCTGAAGCTTTCTTT. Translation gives CASRKGQGSAEAFF.